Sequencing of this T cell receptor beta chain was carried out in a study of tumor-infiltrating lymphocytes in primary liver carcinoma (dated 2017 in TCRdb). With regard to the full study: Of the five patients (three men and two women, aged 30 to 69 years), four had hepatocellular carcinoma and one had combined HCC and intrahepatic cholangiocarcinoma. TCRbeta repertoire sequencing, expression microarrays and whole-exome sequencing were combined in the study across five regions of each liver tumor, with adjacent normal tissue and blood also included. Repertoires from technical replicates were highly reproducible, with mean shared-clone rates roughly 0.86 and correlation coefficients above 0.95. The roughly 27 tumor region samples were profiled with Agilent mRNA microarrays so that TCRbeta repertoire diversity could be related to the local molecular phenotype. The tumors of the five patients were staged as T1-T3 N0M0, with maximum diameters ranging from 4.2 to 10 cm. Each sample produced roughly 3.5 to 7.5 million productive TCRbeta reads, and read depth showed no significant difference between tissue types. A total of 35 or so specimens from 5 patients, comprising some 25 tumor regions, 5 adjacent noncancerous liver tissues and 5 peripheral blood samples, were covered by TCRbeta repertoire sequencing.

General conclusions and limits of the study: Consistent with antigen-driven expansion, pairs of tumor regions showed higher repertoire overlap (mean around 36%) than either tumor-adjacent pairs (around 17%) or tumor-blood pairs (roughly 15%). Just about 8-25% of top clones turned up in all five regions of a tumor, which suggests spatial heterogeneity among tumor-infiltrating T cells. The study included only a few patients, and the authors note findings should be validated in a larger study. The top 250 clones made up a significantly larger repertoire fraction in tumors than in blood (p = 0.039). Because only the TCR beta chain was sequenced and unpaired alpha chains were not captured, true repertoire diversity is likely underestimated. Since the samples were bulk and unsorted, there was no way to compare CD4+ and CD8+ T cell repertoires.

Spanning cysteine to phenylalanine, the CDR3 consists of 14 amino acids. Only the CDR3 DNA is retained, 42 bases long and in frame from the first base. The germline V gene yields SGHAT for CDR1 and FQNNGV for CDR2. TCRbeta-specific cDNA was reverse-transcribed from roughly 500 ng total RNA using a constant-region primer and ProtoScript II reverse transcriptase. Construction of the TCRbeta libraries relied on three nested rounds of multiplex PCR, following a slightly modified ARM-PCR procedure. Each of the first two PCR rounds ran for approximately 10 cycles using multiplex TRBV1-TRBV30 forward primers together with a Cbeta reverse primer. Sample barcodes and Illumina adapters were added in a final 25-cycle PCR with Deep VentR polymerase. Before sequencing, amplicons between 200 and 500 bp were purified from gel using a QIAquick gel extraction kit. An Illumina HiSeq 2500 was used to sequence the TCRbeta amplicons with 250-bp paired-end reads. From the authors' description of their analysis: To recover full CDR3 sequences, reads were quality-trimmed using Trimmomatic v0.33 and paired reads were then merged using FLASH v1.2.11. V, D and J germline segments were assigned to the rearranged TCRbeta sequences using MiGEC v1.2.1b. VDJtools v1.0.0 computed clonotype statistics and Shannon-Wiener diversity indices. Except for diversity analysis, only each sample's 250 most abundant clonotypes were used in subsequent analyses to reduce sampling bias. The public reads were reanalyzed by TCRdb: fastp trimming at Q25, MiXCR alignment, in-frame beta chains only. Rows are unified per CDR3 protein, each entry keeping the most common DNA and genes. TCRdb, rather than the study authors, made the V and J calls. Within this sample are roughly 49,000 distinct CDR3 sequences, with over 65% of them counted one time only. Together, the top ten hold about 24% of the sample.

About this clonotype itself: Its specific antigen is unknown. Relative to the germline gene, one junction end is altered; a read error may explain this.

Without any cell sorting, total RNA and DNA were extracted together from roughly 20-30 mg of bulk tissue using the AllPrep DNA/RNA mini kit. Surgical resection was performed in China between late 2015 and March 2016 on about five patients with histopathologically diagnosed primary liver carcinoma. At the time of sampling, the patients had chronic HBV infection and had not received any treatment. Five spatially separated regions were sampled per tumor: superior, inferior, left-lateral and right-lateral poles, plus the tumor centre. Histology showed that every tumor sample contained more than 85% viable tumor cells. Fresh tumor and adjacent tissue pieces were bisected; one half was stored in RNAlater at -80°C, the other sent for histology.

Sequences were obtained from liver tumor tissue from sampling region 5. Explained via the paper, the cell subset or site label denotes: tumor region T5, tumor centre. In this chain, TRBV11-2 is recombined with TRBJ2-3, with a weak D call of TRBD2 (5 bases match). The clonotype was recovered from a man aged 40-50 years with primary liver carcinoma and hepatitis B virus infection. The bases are TGTGCCAGCAGCCTCCCGGGCCGGGAAGATACGCAGTACTTT. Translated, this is CASSLPGREDTQYF.